This is a list of T cell receptor beta chains from one sample in a study of CD8+CD57+ T cells in acquired aplastic anemia. One entry per CDR3 protein, called by TCRdb with MiXCR from the reads. Found here are 400,000 to 600,000 distinct CDR3 sequences, around 32% of them singletons; the top ten hold around 0.82%. Sequenced: sorted CD4+, CD8+, or CD8+CD57+ T cells (not recorded which) from PBMCs. These receptors were taken from a human donor with aplastic anemia. CDR3s include the opening cysteine and the closing phenylalanine or tryptophan. The D gene is left open where the match is weak. Where a row states a size, it is once, few, many or the class of an expanded clone; other rows omit it.

clone_size j_call d_call v_call cdr3_aa cdr3_nt
- TRBJ2-5 - TRBV7-2 CASSLEGRTSQETQYF TGTGCCAGCAGCTTAGAGGGACGGACCTCGCAAGAGACCCAGTACTTC
many TRBJ1-5 - TRBV19 CASSIVGGLSNQPQHF TGTGCCAGTAGTATAGTGGGGGGGTTGAGCAATCAGCCCCAGCATTTT
few TRBJ1-6 - TRBV20-1 CSARVKGQANSPLHF TGCAGTGCTAGAGTGAAGGGGCAAGCGAATTCACCCCTCCACTTT
few TRBJ1-4 TRBD1 TRBV12-3/TRBV12-4 CASSSNRGSNEKLFF TGTGCCAGCAGTTCGAACAGGGGTAGTAATGAAAAACTGTTTTTT
- TRBJ1-1 - TRBV20-1 CSLYGGFGMNTEAFF TGCAGTCTTTACGGGGGTTTCGGCATGAACACTGAAGCTTTCTTT
few TRBJ2-2 TRBD2 TRBV20-1 CSARPFRAGVNTGELFF TGCAGTGCTAGACCATTTAGGGCGGGAGTCAACACCGGGGAGCTGTTTTTT
- TRBJ1-2 - TRBV6-1 CASRGNRNGYTF TGTGCCAGCAGGGGAAATCGGAATGGCTACACCTTC
few TRBJ2-1 - TRBV11-2 CASSFDPPYNEQFF TGTGCCAGCAGCTTCGATCCTCCCTACAATGAGCAGTTCTTC
- TRBJ2-2 - TRBV5-1 CASSLAGQNTGELFF TGCGCCAGCAGCTTGGCCGGACAGAACACCGGGGAGCTGTTTTTT
- TRBJ1-6 TRBD1 TRBV20-1 CSAQDDRALSPLHF TGCAGTGCTCAAGATGACAGGGCCCTCTCACCCCTCCACTTT
many TRBJ2-7 - TRBV11-2 CASSLVDRFTYEQYF TGTGCCAGCAGCTTAGTAGACAGATTCACCTACGAGCAGTACTTC
- TRBJ1-2 TRBD1 TRBV27 CASSLTGGVTNYGYTF TGTGCCAGCAGTTTAACAGGGGGCGTGACTAACTATGGCTACACCTTC
few TRBJ1-1 - TRBV20-1 CSARGGNTEAFF TGCAGTGCTAGGGGGGGTAACACTGAAGCTTTCTTT
- TRBJ2-2 TRBD2 TRBV7-2 CASSLFGTSRELFF TGTGCCAGCAGCTTATTTGGGACTAGTAGGGAGCTGTTTTTT
- TRBJ2-1 TRBD1 TRBV15 CATRPGQGVSNEQFF TGTGCCACCAGGCCGGGACAGGGGGTTTCCAATGAGCAGTTCTTC
many TRBJ1-6 TRBD1 TRBV25-1 CASSAPGGAGPLHF TGTGCCAGCAGTGCCCCAGGGGGCGCCGGGCCCCTCCACTTT
many TRBJ1-1 TRBD1 TRBV7-9 CASSAKQGFTTEAFF TGTGCCAGCAGCGCCAAACAGGGGTTCACCACTGAAGCTTTCTTT
many TRBJ1-2 - TRBV7-9 CASSLESRPIYGYTF TGTGCCAGCAGCTTAGAGTCGAGGCCGATCTATGGCTACACCTTC